What follows are 31 T cell receptor beta chains derived from one specimen sequenced in a study of blood T cells in healthy people across ages. It was with a sample-barcoded 5' primer and a J-beta primer mix that a second PCR of about 7 to 12 cycles was run. Each CDR3 protein is one row after TCRdb ran MiXCR on the 5' RACE reads. The data hold more than 600,000 distinct CDR3 sequences, with roughly 25% observed a single time. This same sample was also taken into another study, of T cells of mothers and their children.

The sequencing sample was made of blood. These TCRs come from a boy between 5 and 17 years old in good health.

This clonotype showed up just a few times. DNA for the CDR3: TGTGCCATCGGCCGGGACACCGAAGAGACCCAGTACTTC. It specifies CAIGRDTEETQYF. The rearrangement uses TRBV10-3 and TRBJ2-5; maybe TRBD1 (6 bases). From germline, CDR1 is ENHRY and CDR2 SYGVKD. CDR3 length: 13 amino acids. Trimming took 8 bases from V and 3 from J, leaving 13 bases between them.

The J gene is TRBJ2-2, the V gene TRBV4-1; D is undetermined. Germline V gene sequence: CDR1 MGHRA, CDR2 YSYEKL. Trimming shortened V by 4 bases and J by 7 bases, and 10 bases separated the two germline ends. The CDR3 is 13 amino acids. The CDR3 sequence is CASSPEFDGELFF. DNA of the CDR3: TGCGCCAGCAGCCCGGAATTTGACGGGGAGCTGTTTTTT.

This sequence joins TRBV3-1 and TRBJ2-7; 7 bases line up with TRBD2. The CDR3 is 18 residues long. The V and J ends lost 0 bases and 3 bases, in that order; junction bases with no gene match: 14. The germline gives CDR1 LGHDT, CDR2 YNNKEL (reference sequence). DNA of the CDR3: TGTGCCAGCAGCCAAGATGCATCGGGACTACGGAATTTCTACGAGCAGTACTTC. Translated: CASSQDASGLRNFYEQYF.

The rearrangement joins TRBV11-2 to TRBJ2-3; 12 positions agree with TRBD2. Germline V gives CDR1 SGHAT, CDR2 FQNNGV. CDR3 length equals 17 residues. V dropped 2 bases and J dropped 2; count of bases not matched to a gene: 5. CDR3 in amino acids: CASSLIGLAGFTDTQYF. DNA of the CDR3: TGTGCCAGCAGCTTAATAGGACTAGCGGGATTCACAGATACGCAGTATTTT. Using reference TRBV11-2 and TRBJ2-3 for the parts outside the CDR3, the full variable domain is EAGVAQSPRYKIIEKRQSVAFWCNPISGHATLYWYQQILGQGPKLLIQFQNNGVVDDSQLPKDRFSAERLKGVDSTLKIQPAKLEDSAVYLCASSLIGLAGFTDTQYFGPGTRLTVL.

In this sample, this clonotype turned up a few times. V is TRBV12-3 or TRBV12-4 and J is TRBJ1-5; a weak D match, TRBD1 (6 bases). Trimming stripped 1 base from V and 6 bases from J, with 13 bases between. This CDR3 is built from 15 residues. CDR3 nucleotides: TGTGCCAGCAGTTTAGGGGGGGCAATTGTTCAGCCCCAGCATTTT. Translation: CASSLGGAIVQPQHF.

There are a few counts of this clonotype. The V and J genes are TRBV2 and TRBJ2-3; no reliable D call. Germline V lookup: CDR1 SNHLY, CDR2 FYNNEI. V was shortened by 3 bases and J by 4 bases, with 14 bases between the two germline ends. The CDR3 has 15 residues. CDR3 bases: TGTGCCAGCAGTGACCTACTCGGCGGTGCAGATACGCAGTATTTT. Translated: CASSDLLGGADTQYF.

This clonotype was observed a few times. The rearrangement links TRBV20-1 to TRBJ2-7, with 7 bases lining up with TRBD1. J was trimmed by 2 bases and V by 4 bases; bases with no gene match: 5. Germline V lookup: CDR1 DFQATT, CDR2 SNEGSKA (reference sequence). The CDR3 extends over 13 amino acids. The CDR3 loop reads CSAITGTAYEQYF. CDR3 in DNA: TGCAGTGCTATTACCGGGACAGCCTACGAGCAGTACTTC.

A few counts support this clonotype. CDR3 DNA: TGCGCCAGCAGCTCGCGGACAGGGAGCGACGAGCAGTACTTC. Translated, it gives CASSSRTGSDEQYF. V gene TRBV4-3 combines with J gene TRBJ2-5, with 8 bases aligning to TRBD1. The end of the DNA aligns better with TRBJ2-7, so the J call may be wrong. The CDR3 has 14 residues. Germline CDR1 reads LGHNA; CDR2 reads YSLEER.

There are a few counts of this clonotype. This rearrangement joins TRBV29-1 to TRBJ2-7, with 13 bases aligning to TRBD2. The CDR3 spans 15 residues. The V and J ends lost 7 bases and 6 bases, in that order; junction bases with no gene match: 12. The germline V gene encodes CDR1 SQVTM and CDR2 ANQGSEA. The CDR3 spells CSATGLAGHPGEQYF. CDR3 sequence (DNA): TGCAGCGCCACGGGACTAGCGGGACACCCGGGCGAGCAGTACTTC.

The V and J genes are TRBV7-9 and TRBJ1-4; D is undetermined. Trimming left V 4 bases short and J 6 bases short, with 18 bases between. The CDR3 has 16 residues. CDR1 is SEHNR, CDR2 FQNEAQ, per germline (reference sequence). CDR3 nucleotide sequence: TGTGCCAGCAGCTCTTACTGGACGGATGGGGATGAAAAACTGTTTTTT. Translation gives CASSSYWTDGDEKLFF.

This clonotype was found many times. This chain uses TRBV7-9 with TRBJ1-2, with 8 positions matching TRBD1. This CDR3 region has 14 residues. V shed 0 bases and J 7 bases; nucleotides not matched to a gene: 4. Germline CDR1 reads SEHNR; CDR2 reads FQNEAQ (reference sequence). Here the CDR3 reads CASSLADRGGGYTF. CDR3 nucleotides: TGTGCCAGCAGCTTAGCCGACAGGGGTGGTGGCTACACCTTC.

The chain employs TRBV5-1 and TRBJ2-1; D gene ambiguous. Germline V gives CDR1 SGHRS, CDR2 YFSETQ. V lost 1 base to trimming and J lost 4 bases, with 9 bases between them. The CDR3 runs 14 residues. The DNA for the CDR3 is TGCGCCAGCAGCTTGAGGGATGTTTACAATGAGCAGTTCTTC. Amino acid sequence: CASSLRDVYNEQFF.

In its sample, this clonotype was seen a few times. The gene calls are TRBV7-2 and TRBJ2-5; a possible D gene is TRBD2 (6 bases). The end of the DNA fits TRBJ2-1 better, so the J call may be wrong. This CDR3 spans 14 amino acids. Germline V gene sequence: CDR1 SGHTA, CDR2 FQGNSA. CDR3 amino acids: CASSSFTSSNEQFF. For the CDR3, the DNA is TGTGCCAGCAGCTCCTTCACTAGCAGTAATGAGCAGTTCTTC.

This chain links TRBV12-3 or TRBV12-4 with TRBJ2-5; 11 bases agree with TRBD2. V lost 5 bases to trimming and J lost 7 bases; unmatched junction nucleotides: 12. The CDR3 extends over 16 amino acids. The chain's CDR3 is CASSPTGTSGGGTQYF. DNA of the CDR3: TGTGCCAGCAGTCCGACCGGGACTAGCGGAGGGGGGACCCAGTACTTC.

This clonotype was seen a handful of times. The chain combines TRBV28 with TRBJ2-1; D is uncertain. Per the germline V gene, CDR1 is MDHEN and CDR2 is SYDVKM. V lost 6 bases, J lost 5 bases, and 20 bases lay in between. This CDR3 comprises 16 residues. The CDR3 sequence: CASSGRRLPKDNEQFF. CDR3 DNA sequence: TGTGCCAGCAGCGGGCGTAGGTTACCCAAGGACAATGAGCAGTTCTTC.

This chain joins TRBV7-9 and TRBJ1-1; D may be TRBD1 (5 bases). This CDR3 is built from 15 residues. Germline CDR1 SEHNR, CDR2 FQNEAQ (reference sequence). V lost 5 bases and J lost 4, with 17 bases in between. CDR3 region: CASSRMGGSSTEAFF. DNA for the CDR3: TGTGCCAGCAGCCGCATGGGGGGGTCGAGCACTGAAGCTTTCTTT.

This chain joins TRBV28 and TRBJ2-1, with 7 bases that match TRBD2. The V and J ends lost 10 bases and 10 bases, in that order; junction bases with no gene match: 22. The CDR3 covers 16 residues. The V gene's germline CDR1 is MDHEN and CDR2 SYDVKM. CDR3: CATTFLAGAMIEEQFF. CDR3 bases: TGTGCCACCACTTTCCTGGCGGGAGCGATGATTGAGGAGCAGTTCTTC.

J is TRBJ2-7 and V is TRBV20-1; D is perhaps TRBD2 (6 bases). Trimming left V 6 bases short and J 2 bases short, with 20 bases between. The germline gives CDR1 DFQATT, CDR2 SNEGSKA (reference sequence). This CDR3 region has 15 residues. The CDR3 sequence: CSATRKLAAPYEQYF. The CDR3 nucleotides are TGCAGTGCAACCCGAAAACTAGCTGCCCCCTACGAGCAGTACTTC.

There are a few counts of this clonotype. This chain uses TRBV21-1 with TRBJ2-7; the D call of TRBD1 is as the table states it, not checked on the DNA. TRBV21-1 is deemed a pseudogene. The CDR3 is made up of 16 amino acids. DNA for the CDR3: TGTGCCAGCAGCAAACTGGTTGTACCCGGAATTCGGGAGCAGTACTTC. It encodes CASSKLVVPGIREQYF.

This clonotype was observed a few times. CDR3 in amino acids: CSVGDRGLAKNIQYF. CDR3 in DNA: TGCAGCGTTGGGGACAGGGGGCTAGCCAAAAACATTCAGTACTTC. The chain is built from TRBV29-1 and TRBJ2-4, with TRBD1 identical over 12 bases. The CDR3 extends over 15 amino acids. The germline CDR1 and CDR2 sequences are SQVTM and ANQGSEA. With V trimmed by 4 bases and J by 0 bases, 1 base remained unmatched.

In this sample, this clonotype turned up a few times. V gene TRBV25-1 combines with J gene TRBJ1-6, with TRBD1 as a possible D gene (6 bases). Germline CDR1 and CDR2: MGHDK and SYGVNS. Trimming left V 5 bases short and J 9 bases short, with 14 bases between. This CDR3 region has 14 residues. The DNA of the CDR3 is TGTGCCAGCAGTAACAGGGTTTTCGGTTCACCCCTCCACTTT. This sequence encodes CASSNRVFGSPLHF.

For the CDR3, the DNA is TGTGCCAGCAGTCCCTCGACAGGGAACGAGCAGTACTTC. The encoded protein is CASSPSTGNEQYF. The V and J genes are TRBV27 and TRBJ2-7; TRBD1 aligns across 7 bases. The CDR3 runs 13 residues. The germline gives CDR1 MNHEY, CDR2 SMNVEV (reference sequence). V gave up 5 bases and J gave up 5 bases; unmatched junction bases: 6.

The chain combines TRBV5-1 with TRBJ2-1; 7 positions match TRBD2. J lost 0 bases, V lost 0 bases, and 15 bases had no gene match. CDR1 is SGHRS and CDR2 is YFSETQ in the germline V gene. The CDR3 contains 20 residues. The chain's CDR3 is CASSLAAAGVRSSSYNEQFF. DNA of the CDR3: TGCGCCAGCAGCTTGGCGGCGGCGGGAGTTCGTTCCAGCTCCTACAATGAGCAGTTCTTC.

The V gene is TRBV18, the J gene TRBJ2-7; D is unresolved. Trimming stripped 2 bases from V and 12 bases from J, with 17 bases between. The CDR3 has 13 amino acids. Germline V lookup: CDR1 KGHSH, CDR2 LQKENI. CDR3 residues: CASSPGPPLRLYF. For the CDR3, the DNA is TGTGCCAGCTCACCAGGACCTCCGTTAAGGCTGTACTTC.

This chain connects TRBV9 to TRBJ2-1, with TRBD2 matching over 8 bases. Germline loops: CDR1 SGDLS, CDR2 YYNGEE. CDR3 length equals 16 residues. J was trimmed by 3 bases and V by 0 bases; bases with no gene match: 5. The CDR3 coding sequence is TGTGCCAGCAGCGTAGGGCTAGCGGGTCTCTACAATGAGCAGTTCTTC. This sequence encodes CASSVGLAGLYNEQFF.

The sample holds one count of this clonotype. This chain connects TRBV28 to TRBJ2-7; TRBD2 agrees at 8 bases. The CDR3 contains 15 residues. V was pared by 8 bases and J by 1 base, with 10 bases of the junction left unmatched. CDR1 and CDR2 (germline): MDHEN, SYDVKM. CDR3 DNA sequence: TGTGCCAGCGAAGGGACGGGACTAGGTTCCTACGAGCAGTACTTC. Protein product: CASEGTGLGSYEQYF.

The chain links TRBV5-1 to TRBJ2-1; D gene unclear. V was pared by 4 bases and J by 2 bases, with 13 bases between. The CDR3 has 15 amino acids. In germline, CDR1 is SGHRS, CDR2 YFSETQ. CDR3 sequence reads: CASSLDGVAYNEQFF. Written as DNA, the CDR3 is TGCGCCAGCAGCCTTGACGGAGTTGCCTACAATGAGCAGTTCTTC.

V and J are TRBV28 and TRBJ1-1, with D unclear. The V and J ends lost 3 bases and 0 bases respectively, with 11 bases between them. The CDR3 spans 15 residues. The germline V gene has CDR1 MDHEN and CDR2 SYDVKM. CDR3 coding DNA: TGTGCCAGCAGTTTGTCAAGACAACTGAACACTGAAGCTTTCTTT. This gives the protein CASSLSRQLNTEAFF. The whole variable domain, filled in from reference TRBV28 and TRBJ1-1, reads DVKVTQSSRYLVKRTGEKVFLECVQDMDHENMFWYRQDPGLGLRLIYFSYDVKMKEKGDIPEGYSVSREKKERFSLILESASTNQTSMYLCASSLSRQLNTEAFFGQGTRLTVV.

V is TRBV6-5 and J is TRBJ2-7; 7 bases are a match to TRBD1. Gene TRBJ2-1 matches the end of the DNA better, so the J call may be wrong. The CDR3 extends over 14 amino acids. CDR1 is MNHEY, CDR2 SVGAGI, per germline. In nucleotides, the CDR3 is TGTGCCAGCAGTTACTCGATTCCCGGGGACAGGCAGTTCTTC. It specifies CASSYSIPGDRQFF.

In its sample, this clonotype was seen a few times. The chain joins TRBV7-9 to TRBJ1-1; D is undetermined. The CDR3 runs 14 residues. Germline lookup yields CDR1 SEHNR and CDR2 FQNEAQ (reference sequence). Trimming left V 7 bases short and J 0 bases short, with 12 bases between. CDR3 nucleotides: TGTGCCAGCACCGCGGACGGTATGAACACTGAAGCTTTCTTT. It specifies CASTADGMNTEAFF.

The chain joins TRBV28 to TRBJ2-1; D is ambiguous. Germline V CDR1 and CDR2: MDHEN, SYDVKM. The V end lost 1 base, the J end lost 5 bases, and 9 bases lay between the germline ends. This CDR3 contains 14 residues. CDR3 region: CASSLSLGNNEQFF. The DNA for the CDR3 is TGTGCCAGCAGTTTATCCCTGGGGAACAATGAGCAGTTCTTC.